This TCR beta chain was observed in a study of identical twins. Findings and limits, study-wide: Model-predicted out-of-frame TCR alpha sharing fell below observed values in monozygotic twins.

Template switching added a universal primer site, and cDNA bore unique molecular identifiers. MiXCR was run by TCRdb on the 5' RACE reads, yielding one entry per CDR3 protein. The sample lists around 220,000 distinct CDR3 sequences, under 12% seen once, with 10% in the top ten. The V gene's germline CDR1 is SGHDN and CDR2 FVKESK. Trimming cost V 0 bases and J 7 bases; bases outside gene matches: 8. The CDR3 consists of 17 residues. On this clonotype itself: Antigen: not known.

The TCR comes from a man in his fifties or sixties in good health. The chain couples TRBV14 to TRBJ2-1; 11 bases line up with TRBD2. The sequenced sample was memory T cells sorted from blood. As DNA, the CDR3 is TGTGCCAGCAGCCAAGAGTCCCTACTAGCGGGAGTAAATGAGCAGTTCTTC. It translates to CASSQESLLAGVNEQFF.